This T cell receptor beta chain was observed in a study of memory CD4+ T cells and cytomegalovirus serostatus. The repertoire was sequenced with immunoSEQ multiplex PCR; TCRdb's copy has only in-frame clones and lacks some. The table includes about 82,000 clones, roughly 80% detected once. The CDR3 has 14 amino acids. Germline assignment: CDR1 SEHNR and CDR2 FQNEAQ (reference sequence). V lost 4 bases and J lost 5, with 13 bases in between. Single viable CD3+CD4+CD8-CD45RO+ cells were sorted as the memory CD4+ T cells. Study observations and caveats: Each of some 67 CMV-associated TCRbeta sequences occurred in one to five individuals.

Worth noting for this clone: Antigen: not known.

This TCR was recovered from an adult in good health and CMV-seronegative. The chain combines TRBV7-9 with TRBJ2-3; D is unresolved. Material: memory CD4+ T cells from blood. The CDR3 is CASSYGVGEDTQYF. CDR3 in DNA: TGTGCCAGCAGCTACGGTGTTGGGGAAGATACGCAGTATTTT.